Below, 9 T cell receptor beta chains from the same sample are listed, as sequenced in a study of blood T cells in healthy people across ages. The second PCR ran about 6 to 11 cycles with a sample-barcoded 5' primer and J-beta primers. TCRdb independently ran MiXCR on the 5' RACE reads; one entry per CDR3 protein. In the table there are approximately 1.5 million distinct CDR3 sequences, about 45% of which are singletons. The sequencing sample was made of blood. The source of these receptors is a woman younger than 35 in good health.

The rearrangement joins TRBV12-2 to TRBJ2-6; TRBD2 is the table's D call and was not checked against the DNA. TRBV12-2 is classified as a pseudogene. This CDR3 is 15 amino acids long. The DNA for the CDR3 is TGTGCAAGTCGCCCTCCCTACTCTGGGGCCAACGTCCTGACTTTC. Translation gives CASRPPYSGANVLTF.

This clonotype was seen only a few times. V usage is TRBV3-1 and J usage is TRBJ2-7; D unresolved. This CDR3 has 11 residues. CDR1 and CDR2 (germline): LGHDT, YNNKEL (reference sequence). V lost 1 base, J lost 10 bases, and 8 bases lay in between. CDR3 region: CASSQGGNQYF. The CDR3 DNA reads TGTGCCAGCAGCCAAGGGGGTAACCAGTACTTC.

CDR3 DNA sequence: TGTGCCAGCAGCTCCGGGACAGGGAATCTTTTCTACGAGCAGTACTTC. This sequence encodes CASSSGTGNLFYEQYF. This chain uses TRBV5-6 with TRBJ2-7; TRBD1 matches at 9 bases. The germline CDR1 and CDR2 sequences are SGHDT and YYEEEE. The V gene end was trimmed by 3 bases and the J gene end by 3 bases; junction bases not matched to a gene: 10. This CDR3 is 16 amino acids long.

The CDR3 loop is CSAKAGPGDTQYF. As DNA, the CDR3 is TGCAGTGCTAAAGCGGGGCCAGGAGATACGCAGTATTTT. V gene TRBV20-1 combines with J gene TRBJ2-3; 7 positions agree with TRBD2. The germline V gene has CDR1 DFQATT and CDR2 SNEGSKA (reference sequence). The V and J ends lost 4 bases and 5 bases, in that order; junction bases with no gene match: 6. This CDR3 is built from 13 residues.

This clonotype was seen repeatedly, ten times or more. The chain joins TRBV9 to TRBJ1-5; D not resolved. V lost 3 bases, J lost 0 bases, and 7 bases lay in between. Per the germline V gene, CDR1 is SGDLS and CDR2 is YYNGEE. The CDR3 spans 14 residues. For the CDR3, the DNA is TGTGCCAGCAGCGCCTCGGGTAGCAATCAGCCCCAGCATTTT. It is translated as CASSASGSNQPQHF.

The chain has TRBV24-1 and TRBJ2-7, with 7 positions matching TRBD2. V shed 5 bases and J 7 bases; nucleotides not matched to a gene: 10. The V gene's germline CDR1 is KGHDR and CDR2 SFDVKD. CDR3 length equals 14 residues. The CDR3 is CATSGTGGKSEQYF. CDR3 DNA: TGTGCCACCAGTGGGACGGGAGGCAAGTCTGAGCAGTACTTC.

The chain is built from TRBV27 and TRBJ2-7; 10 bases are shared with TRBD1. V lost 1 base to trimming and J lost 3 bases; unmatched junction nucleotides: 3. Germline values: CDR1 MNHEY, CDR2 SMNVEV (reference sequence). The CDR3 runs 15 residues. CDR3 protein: CASSLLGTGDYEQYF. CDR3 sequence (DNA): TGTGCCAGCAGTTTATTAGGGACAGGGGACTACGAGCAGTACTTC.

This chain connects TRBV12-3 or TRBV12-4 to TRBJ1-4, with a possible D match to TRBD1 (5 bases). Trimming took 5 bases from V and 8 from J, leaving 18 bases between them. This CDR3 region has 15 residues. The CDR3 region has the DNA TGTGCCAGCAGTCCAAGGGGTGCGGTATTAGAAAAACTGTTTTTT. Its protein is CASSPRGAVLEKLFF.

CDR3 bases: TGCGCCAGCAGTCTCAAAAGTCGGGGCGTAATGGGGTACGAGCAGTACTTC. This gives the protein CASSLKSRGVMGYEQYF. The V call is TRBV10-2, the J call TRBJ2-7, with D perhaps being TRBD1 or TRBD2 (5 bases each). This CDR3 contains 17 residues. The germline gives CDR1 WSHSY, CDR2 SAAADI. V was pared by 5 bases and J by 4 bases, with 24 bases between.